These 14 T cell receptor beta chains were sequenced from one sample in a study of cytomegalovirus exposure and HLA in healthy donors. In the PCR, 60 Vbeta and 13 Jbeta primers were used. The repertoire was sequenced with immunoSEQ multiplex PCR; TCRdb's copy has only in-frame clones and lacks some. The top ten hold less than 2.5% of the sample, which has hundreds of thousands of clones, around 90% seen once. The sample taken for sequencing was PBMCs. The source is a woman between 18 and 29 years old in good health and CMV-seronegative.

This clone appeared a few times. The chain links TRBV7-8 to TRBJ1-2; D is uncertain. CDR1 is SGHVS, CDR2 FQNEAQ, per germline. Trimming removed 7 bases from V and 4 bases from J, with 19 bases in between. The CDR3 covers 15 residues. The CDR3 nucleotides are TGTGCCAGCAACCCCGACCGGGGAAGTATCTATGGCTACACCTTC. It yields the protein CASNPDRGSIYGYTF.

The chain links TRBV6-6 to TRBJ2-1, with TRBD1 matching over 8 bases. This CDR3 is 15 amino acids long. The J segment lost 3 bases and the V segment lost 6 bases, leaving 7 bases of the junction unmatched. In germline, CDR1 is MNHNY, CDR2 SVGAGI (reference sequence). The CDR3 region is CASSRQGAVYNEQFF. CDR3 DNA: TGTGCCAGCAGCCGCCAGGGGGCGGTCTACAATGAGCAGTTCTTC.

CDR3 residues: CASSVWAGDTDTQYF. Here the CDR3 DNA reads TGTGCCAGCAGTGTCTGGGCGGGGGACACAGATACGCAGTATTTT. The chain couples TRBV25-1 to TRBJ2-3; the match to TRBD2 covers 7 bases. V was pared by 4 bases and J by 2 bases, with 6 bases of the junction left unmatched. The CDR3 is 15 amino acids. From germline, CDR1 is MGHDK and CDR2 SYGVNS.

This chain uses TRBV25-1 with TRBJ2-7; D is unclear. The CDR3 loop spans 11 amino acids. Trimming shortened V by 4 bases and J by 3 bases, and 4 bases separated the two germline ends. CDR1 is MGHDK, CDR2 SYGVNS, per germline. The CDR3 region has the DNA TGTGCCAGCAGTGGGAGCTACGAGCAGTACTTC. This gives the protein CASSGSYEQYF.

The chain couples TRBV15 to TRBJ2-1; TRBD2 agrees at 13 bases. The CDR3 is made up of 16 amino acids. The trim removed 5 bases at V and 5 bases at J, leaving 6 bases unmatched. CDR1 and CDR2 from the germline V gene are LNHNV and YYDKDF (reference sequence). For the CDR3, the DNA is TGTGCCACCAGCGAGCGACTAGCGGGGGGCCACAATGAGCAGTTCTTC. Amino acids: CATSERLAGGHNEQFF. The complete variable domain, with remaining parts taken from reference TRBV15 and TRBJ2-1, reads DAMVIQNPRYQVTQFGKPVTLSCSQTLNHNVMYWYQQKSSQAPKLLFHYYDKDFNNEADTPDNFQSRRPNTSFCFLDIRSPGLGDTAMYLCATSERLAGGHNEQFFGPGTRLTVL.

CDR3 nucleotide sequence: TGTGCCAGCAGCCCCCAGGGTGTCTATGGCTACACCTTC. Protein sequence: CASSPQGVYGYTF. The chain links TRBV11-2 to TRBJ1-2; possible D gene TRBD1, 5 bases. Looked up from germline, CDR1 is SGHAT and CDR2 is FQNNGV. Trimming removed 5 bases from V and 4 bases from J, with 11 bases in between. The CDR3 consists of 13 residues.

Here the CDR3 reads CASSGGQGMNTEAFF. CDR3 DNA: TGTGCCAGCAGCGGGGGACAGGGAATGAACACTGAAGCTTTCTTT. This sequence joins TRBV9 and TRBJ1-1; TRBD1 agrees at 9 bases. The CDR3 extends over 15 amino acids. The J segment lost 0 bases and the V segment lost 3 bases, leaving 3 bases of the junction unmatched. Germline V gene data show CDR1 as SGDLS and CDR2 as YYNGEE.

This clone appeared a single time. The V gene is TRBV5-1, the J gene TRBJ2-5, with a possible D match to TRBD1 (5 bases). Between the trimmed V and J ends, which lost 5 bases and 3 bases, there was a span of 11 bases. CDR3 size: 13 residues. CDR1 and CDR2 from the germline V gene are SGHRS and YFSETQ. CDR3 bases: TGCGCCAGCAGTTCCGACAGCAAAGAGACCCAGTACTTC. Protein: CASSSDSKETQYF.

V usage is TRBV7-9 and J usage is TRBJ2-7, with TRBD2 matching over 13 bases. The CDR3 sequence is 17 residues long. V trimming: 5 bases; J trimming: 4 bases; junction bases outside the gene matches: 11. Looked up from germline, CDR1 is SEHNR and CDR2 is FQNEAQ (reference sequence). DNA of the CDR3: TGTGCCAGCAGCCATTGGACTAGCGGGGGTCAATGGTACGAGCAGTACTTC. It yields the protein CASSHWTSGGQWYEQYF.

V is TRBV2 and J is TRBJ2-1; 12 nucleotides align to TRBD2. The CDR3 consists of 16 residues. V shed 6 bases, J shed 5 bases, and the junction held 8 bases outside the gene matches. The germline V gene encodes CDR1 SNHLY and CDR2 FYNNEI. Written as DNA, the CDR3 is TGTGCCAGCAGGGAGACTAGCGGGGGTCCAAACAATGAGCAGTTCTTC. It codes for CASRETSGGPNNEQFF.

The chain has TRBV7-2 and TRBJ2-7, with 7 bases aligning to TRBD1. Losses at the gene ends were 4 bases for V and 3 bases for J; bases not matched to a gene: 3. The CDR3 consists of 13 residues. Looked up from germline, CDR1 is SGHTA and CDR2 is FQGNSA. This CDR3 is CASSSRGSYEQYF. The CDR3 DNA is TGTGCCAGCAGCTCCAGGGGGAGCTACGAGCAGTACTTC. The full variable domain, with the rest looked up from reference TRBV7-2 and TRBJ2-7, is GAGVSQSPSNKVTEKGKDVELRCDPISGHTALYWYRQSLGQGLEFLIYFQGNSAPDKSGLPSDRFSAERTGGSVSTLTIQRTQQEDSAVYLCASSSRGSYEQYFGPGTRLTVT.

This sequence joins TRBV19 and TRBJ2-1; the D gene is possibly TRBD2 (6 bases). This CDR3 is 15 amino acids long. Germline V CDR1 and CDR2: LNHDA, SQIVND (reference sequence). Trimming took off 3 bases at V and 5 bases at J, with 14 bases between the two ends. In DNA, the CDR3 is TGTGCCAGTAGTATTGCGCAGGGAGGAAACAATGAGCAGTTCTTC. Amino acids: CASSIAQGGNNEQFF.

The chain recombines TRBV2 with TRBJ1-2; TRBD1 matches 9 bases. With 3 bases clipped from V and 8 bases from J, the junction kept 13 bases outside the gene matches. Germline-derived CDR1 and CDR2 are SNHLY and FYNNEI. CDR3 length: 16 amino acids. Written as DNA, the CDR3 is TGTGCCAGCAGTGATCTACAGGGGGCCTGGAAAAGAGGCTACACCTTC. It yields the protein CASSDLQGAWKRGYTF.

This rearrangement joins TRBV27 to TRBJ2-1; 7 positions agree with TRBD1. J was trimmed by 2 bases and V by 3 bases; bases with no gene match: 4. The CDR3 is 15 amino acids. The germline gives CDR1 MNHEY, CDR2 SMNVEV (reference sequence). CDR3 nucleotide sequence: TGTGCCAGCAGTTTTACAGGGGAAGCCTACAATGAGCAGTTCTTC. Translating gives CASSFTGEAYNEQFF.